This is a list of T cell receptor beta chains from one sample in a study of T cells in Graves' hyperthyroidism and ophthalmopathy. TCRdb independently ran MiXCR on the multiplex PCR reads; one entry per CDR3 protein. The sample contains around 240,000 distinct CDR3 sequences, less than 15% of which appear only once. Sequences were obtained from blood. The receptors shown here come from a woman aged 35 to 49 with Graves' hyperthyroidism that later progressed to Graves' ophthalmopathy. The CDR3 runs from the conserved cysteine through the conserved F or W. D genes are given only for firm matches. Rows may omit the clone size; those that give it use once, few, many or a size class.

J,size,D,V,DNA,CDR3
TRBJ2-1,many,TRBD2,TRBV11-2,TGTGCCAGCAGCTTAGCCGGTAGCGGGAGTTTCAATGAGCAGTTCTTC,CASSLAGSGSFNEQFF
TRBJ2-1,many,.,TRBV6-1,TGTGCCAGCATCGAGGGCCTACCAAGGTACAATGAGCAGTTCTTC,CASIEGLPRYNEQFF
TRBJ1-2,many,TRBD1,TRBV6-2/TRBV6-3,TGTGCCAGCAGGCGGACAGGGTATGAGACTCGGGGCTACACCTTC,CASRRTGYETRGYTF
TRBJ1-1,.,TRBD1,TRBV20-1,TGCAGTGCTACCCGACAGGGAGGGTCTGAAGCTTTCTTT,CSATRQGGSEAFF
TRBJ2-1,.,TRBD2,TRBV19,TGTGCCAGTAGTATCATTATGGCTAGCGGCCTCTCCTACAATGAGCAGTTCTTC,CASSIIMASGLSYNEQFF
TRBJ1-2,many,.,TRBV30,TGTGCCAGAGACAGAGGCTACACCTTC,CARDRGYTF
TRBJ1-5,few,.,TRBV6-1,TGTGCCAGCAGTGATCGGGGATTTTACCAGCCCCAGCATTTT,CASSDRGFYQPQHF
TRBJ1-4,many,.,TRBV12-3/TRBV12-4,TGTGCCAGCACCATGCACGGCGCTAATGAAAAACTGTTTTTT,CASTMHGANEKLFF
TRBJ2-2,many,TRBD1,TRBV9,TGTGCCAGCAGCGGGGGACAGGGGGCGTTCGGGGAGCTGTTTTTT,CASSGGQGAFGELFF
TRBJ1-5,many,.,TRBV2,TGTGCCAGCAGTGAAGCAAAGGGAGTGGGGCAGCCCCAGCATTTT,CASSEAKGVGQPQHF
TRBJ2-7,many,.,TRBV6-2/TRBV6-3,TGTGCCAGCAGCTCAACTAGCTTCGAGCAGTACTTC,CASSSTSFEQYF
TRBJ2-6,many,TRBD1,TRBV20-1,TGCAGTGCTAGAGACAGGGGGTATGGGGCCAACGTCCTGACTTTC,CSARDRGYGANVLTF
TRBJ1-4,many,.,TRBV7-8,TGTGCCAGCAGCTTATCAAATGCTAATGAAAAACTGTTTTTT,CASSLSNANEKLFF
TRBJ1-6,many,TRBD1,TRBV28,TGTGCCAGCAGTTTATGGACCGGGACAGGGAGAAATTCACCCCTCCACTTT,CASSLWTGTGRNSPLHF
TRBJ2-7,many,.,TRBV28,TGTGCCAGCAGTTTATGGGGCTACGAGCAGTACTTC,CASSLWGYEQYF
TRBJ2-2,many,TRBD2,TRBV12-3/TRBV12-4,TGTGCCAGCAGGAGACTAGCGGGAGTCACCGGGGAGCTGTTTTTT,CASRRLAGVTGELFF
TRBJ2-7,many,.,TRBV2,TGTGCCAGCAGTAGGGACCTCCCGATTCCTTACGAGCAGTACTTC,CASSRDLPIPYEQYF
TRBJ2-7,.,TRBD2,TRBV20-1,TGCAGTGCTGGGATCTCTAGCGGGAGTTTAAACGAGCAGTACTTC,CSAGISSGSLNEQYF
TRBJ2-2,once,.,TRBV7-2,TGTGCCAGCAGCTTATCAGCCGAGACGGGGAAGACCGGGGAGCTGTTTTTT,CASSLSAETGKTGELFF
TRBJ2-2,many,.,TRBV15,TGTGCCACCAGCAGAGATTGGGCGGGCTTCGACACCGGGGAGCTGTTTTTT,CATSRDWAGFDTGELFF
TRBJ2-7,many,TRBD2,TRBV7-2,TGTGCCAGCACCCAGTGGGGGGAGGGCATCAACGAGCAGTACTTC,CASTQWGEGINEQYF
TRBJ2-7,many,TRBD2,TRBV27,TGTGCCAGCAGTGACCCGGGACTAGCGGTCTACGAGCAGTACTTC,CASSDPGLAVYEQYF
TRBJ2-3,many,TRBD2,TRBV7-9,TGTGCCAGCAGCTTTTTTAGGACTAGCGGGGGAGATACGCAGTATTTT,CASSFFRTSGGDTQYF
TRBJ2-1,.,TRBD2,TRBV27,TGTGCCAGCAGCTACGGGACTAGCGGGAGGAGTGAGCAGTTCTTC,CASSYGTSGRSEQFF
TRBJ2-1,many,TRBD2,TRBV3-1,TGTGCCAGCAGCCAAGAACGGGGGGGCAATGAGCAGTTCTTC,CASSQERGGNEQFF
TRBJ2-3,.,TRBD2,TRBV19,TGTGCCAGTAGTACGACTAGCGGGAGGGCGACAGATACGCAGTATTTT,CASSTTSGRATDTQYF
TRBJ1-4,many,.,TRBV20-1,TGCAGTGCGGCAACTAATGAAAAACTGTTTTTT,CSAATNEKLFF
TRBJ2-1,many,.,TRBV11-2,TGTGCCAGCAGCCCCCAGACCCCGAGCTCCTACAATGAGCAGTTCTTC,CASSPQTPSSYNEQFF
TRBJ1-5,.,TRBD1,TRBV24-1,TGTGCCACCAGTGACAGGGACAGTCATAGCAATCAGCCCCAGCATTTT,CATSDRDSHSNQPQHF
TRBJ2-6,many,.,TRBV2,TGTGCCAGCAGCCGGGACACTTCCTCTGGGGCCAACGTCCTGACTTTC,CASSRDTSSGANVLTF
TRBJ1-1,many,TRBD1,TRBV11-2,TGTGCCAGCAGCTCCCGGACAGGGAGGAACACTGAAGCTTTCTTT,CASSSRTGRNTEAFF
TRBJ2-5,many,TRBD1,TRBV7-9,TGTGCCAGCAGCCACCGGACAGGGGTCTCCCAAGAGACCCAGTACTTC,CASSHRTGVSQETQYF
TRBJ2-7,many,TRBD1,TRBV19,TGTGCCAGTAGCCCGGGACAGGGGCTAAACGAGCAGTACTTC,CASSPGQGLNEQYF
TRBJ1-5,few,TRBD1,TRBV6-1,TGTGCCAGCATGAGGACAGGCCACGAGGGCAATCAGCCCCAGCATTTT,CASMRTGHEGNQPQHF
TRBJ2-7,many,.,TRBV24-1,TGTGCCACCAGGCGATCCAGCGAATACTACGAGCAGTACTTC,CATRRSSEYYEQYF
TRBJ2-3,.,TRBD1,TRBV6-1,TGTGCCAGCAGCAAGGACAGGGGGTTCTTTATCACAGATACGCAGTATTTT,CASSKDRGFFITDTQYF
TRBJ2-1,many,TRBD2,TRBV9,TGTGCCAGCAGCGACGGACTAGCGGAGCAGTTCTTC,CASSDGLAEQFF
TRBJ1-4,many,.,TRBV28,TGTGCCAGCAGCCCAAACGACAGTACGAATGAAAAACTGTTTTTT,CASSPNDSTNEKLFF
TRBJ1-1,many,.,TRBV27,TGTGCCAGCAGCCCAAAACGTCACACTGAAGCTTTCTTT,CASSPKRHTEAFF
TRBJ1-5,many,.,TRBV4-1,TGCGCCAGCAGCCAAGAATTCGCGGGGGTGGAGGGCAATCAGCCCCAGCATTTT,CASSQEFAGVEGNQPQHF
TRBJ2-7,many,.,TRBV10-3,TGTGCCATCAGTGAGTACCGGCACACCCATTTAGAGCAGTACTTC,CAISEYRHTHLEQYF
TRBJ2-7,many,TRBD2,TRBV28,TGTGCCAGCAGTTTTCGACTAGCGGGAGGATTTTACGAGCAGTACTTC,CASSFRLAGGFYEQYF
TRBJ2-5,many,.,TRBV20-1,TGCAGTGCTAGATCTACAGGCTGGGAGACCCAGTACTTC,CSARSTGWETQYF
TRBJ2-3,many,.,TRBV7-6,TGTGCCAGCAGCTTCCTGACTAGGGGGGGCACAGATACGCAGTATTTT,CASSFLTRGGTDTQYF
TRBJ2-7,many,.,TRBV6-1,TGTGCCACGCGATTTTACGAGCAGTACTTC,CATRFYEQYF
TRBJ2-1,many,.,TRBV24-1,TGTGCCACCAGCCCCGGCGGGCTCGGGGGAAATGAGCAGTTCTTC,CATSPGGLGGNEQFF
TRBJ1-5,.,.,TRBV28,TGTGCCAGCAGTTTTCCCCAGGGGCGTCAGCCCCAGCATTTT,CASSFPQGRQPQHF
TRBJ2-1,.,.,TRBV12-3/TRBV12-4,TGTGCCAGCAGTTTCGATAGCGAGCAGTTCTTC,CASSFDSEQFF
TRBJ2-5,many,TRBD1,TRBV29-1,TGCAGCGGGGGACAGGGAGATTGGTACCAAGAGACCCAGTACTTC,CSGGQGDWYQETQYF
TRBJ2-5,.,TRBD2,TRBV27,TGTGCCAGCAGTCTTTGGCCGGGGGGGGAGACCCAGTACTTC,CASSLWPGGETQYF
TRBJ2-7,.,TRBD1,TRBV4-1,TGCGCCAGCAGCCAGGGGACCTCCGGGACAGGGGGCGACGAGCAGTACTTC,CASSQGTSGTGGDEQYF
TRBJ2-5,many,TRBD2,TRBV28,TGTGCCAGCAGACGGGGGGGGTGGTCGGGGGAGACCCAGTACTTC,CASRRGGWSGETQYF
TRBJ2-7,many,TRBD1,TRBV11-2,TGTGCCAGCAGCTTAACCAGGGGGCCCTTCAACTTC,CASSLTRGPFNF